The rows below give T cell receptor beta chains drawn from one sample of a study of cytomegalovirus exposure and HLA in healthy donors. Sequencing used immunoSEQ multiplex PCR; TCRdb keeps in-frame clones, though not all of them. The sample includes over 120,000 clones, around 9.7% seen only once; the top ten take 1.5% to 2%. Sequenced: PBMCs. The receptor source for this set is a man aged 45-65 years in good health and CMV-seronegative. Each CDR3 is given with its conserved first and last residue. The D gene is left open where the match is weak. The size field is filled for only some rows; it gives once, few, many or a size class.

few	TRBV4-2	NA	TRBJ2-5	TGTGCCAGCAGCAGACAAGAATCCCAAGAGACCCAGTACTTC	CASSRQESQETQYF
NA	TRBV4-2	TRBD2	TRBJ2-1	TGTGCCAGCAGCCAACCCGTGAGCGGGGGTTCCTACAATGAGCAGTTCTTC	CASSQPVSGGSYNEQFF
many	TRBV5-4	NA	TRBJ2-7	TGTGCCAGCAGCTTGTTAGGGGGGGCAGGATGGGGCGAGCAGTACTTC	CASSLLGGAGWGEQYF
NA	TRBV5-1	NA	TRBJ1-4	TGCGCCAGCAGCTTAGGAGGAGGAGCAACTAATGAAAAACTGTTTTTT	CASSLGGGATNEKLFF
NA	TRBV5-1	TRBD2	TRBJ2-2	TGCGCCAGCAGCTTGGGGGGACTAGCGTCGAACACCGGGGAGCTGTTTTTT	CASSLGGLASNTGELFF
few	TRBV27	TRBD2	TRBJ2-7	TGTGCCAGCAGTTTCTCAGCGGGAGGTGTGAACGAGCAGTACTTC	CASSFSAGGVNEQYF
NA	TRBV6-6	TRBD2	TRBJ2-3	TGTGCCAGCAGTTCTCCGTCTAGCGGGACAGATACGCAGTATTTT	CASSSPSSGTDTQYF
NA	TRBV28	TRBD1	TRBJ1-5	TGTGCCAGCAGTCCGCCGGGACAGGGATATAGCAATCAGCCCCAGCATTTT	CASSPPGQGYSNQPQHF
NA	TRBV28	NA	TRBJ1-1	TGTGTCAGCGGGGCAGGAGTGAACACTGAAGCTTTCTTT	CVSGAGVNTEAFF
NA	TRBV28	NA	TRBJ2-6	TGTGCCAGCAGGAGTTACTCTGGGGCCAACGTCCTGACTTTC	CASRSYSGANVLTF
few	TRBV19	NA	TRBJ1-1	TGTGCCAGTAGTATAGTAGGGGCCCTGAACACTGAAGCTTTCTTT	CASSIVGALNTEAFF
few	TRBV6-1	NA	TRBJ1-5	TGTGCCAGCACCAGAGCGGGGGGCAGTCAGCCCCAGCATTTT	CASTRAGGSQPQHF
few	TRBV27	NA	TRBJ1-1	TGTGCCACCTTTGGTACCGGGGTGAACACTGAAGCTTTCTTT	CATFGTGVNTEAFF
NA	TRBV15	NA	TRBJ1-2	TGTGCCACCAGCAGAGATATTGGACAGAGCGATTACACCTTC	CATSRDIGQSDYTF
NA	TRBV28	NA	TRBJ1-2	TGTGCCAGCAGTTTACGAGGCTATGGCTACACCTTC	CASSLRGYGYTF
NA	TRBV11-2	TRBD1	TRBJ2-7	TGTGCCAGCAGCTCCTCCCCGGGACAGTACTACGAGCAGTACTTC	CASSSSPGQYYEQYF
NA	TRBV5-4	NA	TRBJ2-7	TGTGCCAGCAGCTTAGGGGGGGTGTACGAGCAGTACTTC	CASSLGGVYEQYF
NA	TRBV2	NA	TRBJ1-4	TGTGCCAGCACCCGGGACTTGGGTGAAAAACTGTTTTTT	CASTRDLGEKLFF
NA	TRBV29-1	NA	TRBJ2-7	TGCAGCGTTGAGATTAAACAGGGGACTGGCTCCTACGAGCAGTACTTC	CSVEIKQGTGSYEQYF
few	TRBV28	NA	TRBJ1-2	TGTGCCAGCACCTTGAGAGGGTCTGGCTACACCTTC	CASTLRGSGYTF
NA	TRBV7-9	TRBD2	TRBJ2-1	TGTGCCAGCAGCTTAGGGGGACTAGCGGGGACCAATGAGCAGTTCTTC	CASSLGGLAGTNEQFF
NA	TRBV2	NA	TRBJ2-7	TGTGCCAGCAGTGAAGGCCGGGGAACGGCCTACGAGCAGTACTTC	CASSEGRGTAYEQYF
NA	TRBV6-6	TRBD1	TRBJ1-2	TGTGCCAGCAGCCGGGACAGGGAAGATGGCTACACCTTC	CASSRDREDGYTF
NA	TRBV5-1	NA	TRBJ2-1	TGCGCCAGCAGCTTGGGGGGCAGCTCCTACAATGAGCAGTTCTTC	CASSLGGSSYNEQFF
NA	TRBV28	TRBD2	TRBJ2-7	TGTGCCAGCAGGCGGACTAGCGGGAGGATGGACGAGCAGTACTTC	CASRRTSGRMDEQYF
few	TRBV6-6	NA	TRBJ2-6	TGTGCCAGCAGTTCGAGGGACTCTGGGGCCAACGTCCTGACTTTC	CASSSRDSGANVLTF
NA	TRBV7-2	NA	TRBJ1-2	TGTGCCAGCAGCTCCGACGCTTTAGGGGACTATGGCTACACCTTC	CASSSDALGDYGYTF
few	TRBV6-1	TRBD1	TRBJ1-2	TGTGCCAGCAGTGAATGGGGGACAGGCGATTATGGCTACACCTTC	CASSEWGTGDYGYTF
few	TRBV5-6	TRBD1	TRBJ1-1	TGTGCCAGCAGCGCCGGGACAGGGACAGCGAACACTGAAGCTTTCTTT	CASSAGTGTANTEAFF
NA	TRBV19	NA	TRBJ2-5	TGTGCCAGTAGTATCGGGGTCGGGCTAGCGCATCAAGAGACCCAGTACTTC	CASSIGVGLAHQETQYF
NA	TRBV28	TRBD1	TRBJ1-1	TGTGCCAGCAGTCCCCTCGGACAGGGGAACACTGAAGCTTTCTTT	CASSPLGQGNTEAFF
few	TRBV6-5	NA	TRBJ1-6	TGTGCCAGCAGTTACTCCGCCGGCAGGGGAAATTCACCCCTCCACTTT	CASSYSAGRGNSPLHF
NA	TRBV10-2	TRBD1	TRBJ2-7	TGCGCCAGCAGCAGACAGGGGGCAACCTACGAGCAGTACTTC	CASSRQGATYEQYF
NA	TRBV4-2	TRBD1	TRBJ1-1	TGTGCCAGCAGCCAACCAGGACAGGGGACCACTGAAGCTTTCTTT	CASSQPGQGTTEAFF
NA	TRBV5-5	NA	TRBJ1-5	TGTGCCAGCAGCCCTGACAGAAACAATCAGCCCCAGCATTTT	CASSPDRNNQPQHF
few	TRBV6-1	NA	TRBJ2-7	TGTGCCAGCAGTGACCGTATAGACTACGAGCAGTACTTC	CASSDRIDYEQYF